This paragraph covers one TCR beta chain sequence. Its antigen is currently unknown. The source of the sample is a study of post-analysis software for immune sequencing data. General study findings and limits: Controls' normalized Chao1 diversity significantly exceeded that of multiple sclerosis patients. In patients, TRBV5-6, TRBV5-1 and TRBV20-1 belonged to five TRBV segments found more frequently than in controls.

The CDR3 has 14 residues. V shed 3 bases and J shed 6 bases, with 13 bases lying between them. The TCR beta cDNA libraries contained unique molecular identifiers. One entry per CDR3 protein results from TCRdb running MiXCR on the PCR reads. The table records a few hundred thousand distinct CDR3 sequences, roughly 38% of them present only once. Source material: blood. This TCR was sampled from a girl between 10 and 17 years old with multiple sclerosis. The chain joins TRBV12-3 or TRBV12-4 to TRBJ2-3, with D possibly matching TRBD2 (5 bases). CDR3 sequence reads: CASSFRQRADTQYF. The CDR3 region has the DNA TGTGCCAGCAGTTTCAGGCAGAGGGCTGATACGCAGTATTTT.